A selection of T cell receptor beta chains follows, all from one sample in a study of T cells expressing NK-cell markers. TCRdb processed the 5' RACE reads again and assigns one entry to each CDR3 protein, with no DNA. In all, the sample yields 550,000 to 600,000 distinct CDR3 sequences. Sample: blood T cells: a sorted CD56 or NKG2C T cell subset, CD4+ or CD8+ T cells, or bulk PBMC T cells (not recorded which). Receptor source: a man younger than 35 in good health. CDR3s include the opening cysteine and the closing phenylalanine or tryptophan.

v_gene	j_gene	CDR3aa
TRBV7-8	TRBJ2-2	CASSLVGGGIHTGELFF
TRBV7-6	TRBJ1-1	CASSVLSGESEAFF
TRBV11-2	TRBJ2-3	CASSPNRGGTDTQYF
TRBV24-1	TRBJ2-2	CATSRGSAGELFF
TRBV10-3	TRBJ2-5	CAITSGRDGIQETQYF
TRBV5-1	TRBJ2-1	CASSSLGGSGRHNEQFF
TRBV10-3	TRBJ1-1	CAISESREADTEAFF
TRBV20-1	TRBJ2-3	CSAASSVLIDTQYF
TRBV12-3/TRBV12-4	TRBJ2-2	CASSHDRGRGTGELFF
TRBV7-6	TRBJ2-5	CASSSDRARTQYF
TRBV4-3	TRBJ2-1	CASSQDLRIEQFF
TRBV12-3/TRBV12-4	TRBJ2-7	CASSFGPEVYEQYF
TRBV12-3/TRBV12-4	TRBJ2-1	CASSPRTSPSSYNEQFF
TRBV7-9	TRBJ2-3	CASSLFQGAASTQYF
TRBV9	TRBJ2-2	CASSGQLTGELFF
TRBV12-3/TRBV12-4	TRBJ2-5	CASKPRQTTETQYF
TRBV15	TRBJ2-2	CATSKHETSAGPGELFF
TRBV29-1	TRBJ2-1	CSVVSWISYNEQFF
TRBV15	TRBJ1-2	CATRDLEGYYGYTF
TRBV9	TRBJ2-7	CASSTQGAEIHEQYF
TRBV4-1	TRBJ2-1	CASSPTRRPHEQFF
TRBV5-1	TRBJ2-1	CASSPIVVGSGSYNEQFF
TRBV5-1	TRBJ2-1	CASSLVGAGANEQFF
TRBV24-1	TRBJ2-1	CATSDSLAATGSNEQFF
TRBV12-3/TRBV12-4	TRBJ1-4	CASSLRRNNEKLFF
TRBV10-3	TRBJ1-5	CAATGQPSNQPQHF
TRBV12-3/TRBV12-4	TRBJ2-5	CASSFTREGRKTQYF
TRBV3-1	TRBJ1-2	CASSQLGSRILYGYTF
TRBV12-3/TRBV12-4	TRBJ1-5	CASTPGAWGEPQHF
TRBV28	TRBJ2-7	CASSLALMVGQYF
TRBV29-1	TRBJ2-1	CSVELTGTGLFF
TRBV4-3	TRBJ2-3	CASSQDGSDTQYF
TRBV12-3/TRBV12-4	TRBJ2-3	CASSEFRASSDTQYF
TRBV24-1	TRBJ2-1	CATSDSVVTLGEQFF
TRBV3-1	TRBJ2-3	CASSRRTSGYTDTQYF
TRBV6-2/TRBV6-3	TRBJ2-4	CASSYGGRAKNIQYF
TRBV29-1	TRBJ2-3	CSVGGSVISYTQYF
TRBV28	TRBJ2-2	CASSFSRRGTGELFF
TRBV30	TRBJ2-5	CAWIAGRLAGVGETQYF
TRBV5-1	TRBJ2-3	CASSLTSVRGDTQYF
TRBV27	TRBJ2-1	CASSFLMGNSYNEQFF
TRBV20-1	TRBJ2-3	CSARESGGRLTQYF
TRBV4-2	TRBJ2-7	CASSPGSLAGAPYEQYF
TRBV3-1	TRBJ2-3	CASSRIAGGSTDTQYF
TRBV15	TRBJ1-1	CATSRDRAANTEAFF
TRBV29-1	TRBJ2-7	CSVSLLDRGTSYEQYF
TRBV12-3/TRBV12-4	TRBJ2-1	CASSPNLERSSYNEQFF
TRBV12-3/TRBV12-4	TRBJ2-1	CASSLAHGAQQFF
TRBV20-1	TRBJ2-3	CSARSLAGEISDTQYF
TRBV4-1	TRBJ2-1	CASSQEWLAAAYNEQFF
TRBV7-2	TRBJ2-7	CASSLMGLAGVEQYF
TRBV6-5	TRBJ1-2	CASSYSRRARMVYGYTF